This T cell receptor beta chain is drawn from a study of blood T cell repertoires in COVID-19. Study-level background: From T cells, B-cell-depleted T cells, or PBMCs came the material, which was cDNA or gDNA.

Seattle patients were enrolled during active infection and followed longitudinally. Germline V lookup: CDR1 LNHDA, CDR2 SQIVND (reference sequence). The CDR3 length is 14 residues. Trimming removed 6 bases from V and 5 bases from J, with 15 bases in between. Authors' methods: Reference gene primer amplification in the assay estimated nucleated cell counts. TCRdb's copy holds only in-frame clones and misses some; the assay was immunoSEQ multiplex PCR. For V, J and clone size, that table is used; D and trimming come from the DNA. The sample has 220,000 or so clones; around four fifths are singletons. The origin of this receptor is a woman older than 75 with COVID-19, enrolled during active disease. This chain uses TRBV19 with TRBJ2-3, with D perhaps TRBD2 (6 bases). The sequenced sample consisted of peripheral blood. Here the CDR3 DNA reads TGTGCCAGTAGGACAGCCGGGGGTGGAGATACGCAGTATTTT. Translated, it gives CASRTAGGGDTQYF.